Each of the 26 T cell receptor beta chains below was sequenced from the same sample in a study of shared clonotypes between healthy human individuals. Libraries were prepared by immunoSEQ multiplex PCR; TCRdb keeps only in-frame clonotypes and omits some of them. The data show roughly 2.4 million clones, nearly 97% seen once. The sample taken for sequencing was naive CD4+ T cells sorted from blood. Indicated subset: CD45RA+ positively selected. These receptors were taken from a man aged 18 to 29 in good health.

The chain couples TRBV6-6 to TRBJ2-3; TRBD2 agrees at 12 bases. This CDR3 has 16 amino acids. The germline V gene encodes CDR1 MNHNY and CDR2 SVGAGI (reference sequence). With 6 bases clipped from V and 4 bases from J, the junction kept 8 bases outside the gene matches. The DNA of the CDR3 is TGTGCCAGCAGGCCCCACCTAGCGGGAGGGCCAGATACGCAGTATTTT. It encodes CASRPHLAGGPDTQYF.

V and J are TRBV10-3 and TRBJ2-3; 7 nucleotides line up with TRBD2. Per germline, CDR1 ENHRY and CDR2 SYGVKD. V shed 3 bases, J shed 0 bases, and the junction held 3 bases outside the gene matches. There are 15 residues in the CDR3. The CDR3 DNA follows: TGTGCCATCAGTGAAATTAGCGGGAGCACAGATACGCAGTATTTT. Protein product: CAISEISGSTDTQYF.

The V gene is TRBV10-3, the J gene TRBJ2-1, with D possibly TRBD2 on 6 matching bases. This CDR3 contains 14 residues. Trimming shortened V by 3 bases and J by 6 bases, and 12 bases separated the two germline ends. Germline V gene sequence: CDR1 ENHRY, CDR2 SYGVKD. This chain's CDR3 is CAISDIGSGNEQFF. The CDR3 coding sequence is TGTGCCATCAGTGACATCGGTAGCGGCAATGAGCAGTTCTTC.

The rearrangement uses TRBV28 and TRBJ2-3; D is perhaps TRBD2 (5 bases). Germline V gene sequence: CDR1 MDHEN, CDR2 SYDVKM. The V end lost 7 bases, the J end lost 5 bases, and 19 bases lay between the germline ends. CDR3 size: 15 residues. DNA of the CDR3: TGTGCCAGCACCTCTGGAGCCGTTGGAGGAGATACGCAGTATTTT. Its translation is CASTSGAVGGDTQYF. Looking up the rest from reference TRBV28 and TRBJ2-3 gives the full variable domain: DVKVTQSSRYLVKRTGEKVFLECVQDMDHENMFWYRQDPGLGLRLIYFSYDVKMKEKGDIPEGYSVSREKKERFSLILESASTNQTSMYLCASTSGAVGGDTQYFGPGTRLTVL.

The gene calls are TRBV28 and TRBJ1-2; a weak D match, TRBD1 (6 bases). V was trimmed by 2 bases and J by 0 bases, leaving 13 bases between them. This CDR3 is built from 16 residues. CDR1 and CDR2 (germline): MDHEN, SYDVKM. The CDR3: CASSLAGVYTNYGYTF. The CDR3, as DNA: TGTGCCAGCAGTTTAGCAGGGGTCTATACTAACTATGGCTACACCTTC.

This chain uses TRBV20-1 with TRBJ1-5, with D uncertain. The CDR3 totals 11 residues. CDR1 is DFQATT and CDR2 is SNEGSKA in the germline V gene (reference sequence). With 7 bases removed from V and 3 bases from J, the gap between germline ends came to 7 bases. This CDR3 reads CSERDNQPQHF. For the CDR3, the DNA is TGCAGTGAGCGGGACAATCAGCCCCAGCATTTT.

This chain joins TRBV30 and TRBJ2-2; D might be TRBD1 (6 bases). Germline CDR1 reads GTSNPN; CDR2 reads SVGIG (reference sequence). This CDR3 region has 14 residues. V was cut by 2 bases and J by 5 bases, with 12 bases left in between. CDR3 residues: CAWSSGASTGELFF. The CDR3 DNA follows: TGTGCCTGGAGTTCAGGGGCCTCTACCGGGGAGCTGTTTTTT.

This clone was recorded once. V is TRBV6-5 and J is TRBJ2-7; a possible D gene is TRBD2 (5 bases). V lost 6 bases, J lost 6 bases, and 15 bases lay in between. CDR1 and CDR2 from the germline V gene are MNHEY and SVGAGI. The CDR3 runs to 13 residues. CDR3 in amino acids: CASSPRGLSEQYF. CDR3 DNA: TGTGCCAGCAGCCCGCGCGGGTTAAGCGAGCAGTACTTC.

The chain is built from TRBV18 and TRBJ1-1; 11 nucleotides agree with TRBD1. The CDR3 is 15 residues long. V shed 4 bases, J shed 3 bases, and the junction held 4 bases outside the gene matches. Germline values: CDR1 KGHSH, CDR2 LQKENI. This CDR3 is CASSQGQGAYTEAFF. DNA of the CDR3: TGTGCCAGCTCACAAGGACAGGGGGCTTACACTGAAGCTTTCTTT.

V and J are TRBV28 and TRBJ1-5, with D perhaps matching TRBD1 (5 bases). This CDR3 is 12 amino acids long. Trimming removed 8 bases at V and 6 bases at J, with 11 bases between. The V gene's germline CDR1 is MDHEN and CDR2 SYDVKM. The CDR3 here is CASHRLRQPQHF. CDR3 DNA sequence: TGTGCCAGCCACAGGTTGCGTCAGCCCCAGCATTTT.

The chain joins TRBV5-5 to TRBJ2-2; D call uncertain. Germline CDR1 reads SGHKS; CDR2 reads YYEKEE (reference sequence). V gave up 0 bases and J gave up 3 bases, with 9 bases separating them. The CDR3 consists of 15 residues. The CDR3 coding sequence is TGTGCCAGCAGCTTGGACGGTCTGGACACCGGGGAGCTGTTTTTT. This sequence encodes CASSLDGLDTGELFF.

The genes are TRBV11-2 and TRBJ2-2; TRBD2 matches 10 bases. V was clipped by 3 bases and J by 3 bases; unmatched bases: 4. This CDR3 has 16 amino acids. Germline V gene sequence: CDR1 SGHAT, CDR2 FQNNGV. CDR3 nucleotide sequence: TGTGCCAGCAGCTTTAGCGGGAGGAAGGACACCGGGGAGCTGTTTTTT. Its translation is CASSFSGRKDTGELFF.

To note about this clone: This CDR3 is also generated by other DNA sequences in the sample. The chain uses TRBV10-3 and TRBJ2-3; D gene unclear. The V gene's germline CDR1 is ENHRY and CDR2 SYGVKD. The CDR3 length is 15 residues. Trimming shortened V by 0 bases and J by 0 bases, and 7 bases separated the two germline ends. In DNA, the CDR3 is TGTGCCATCAGTGAGTCGTTGACTAGCACAGATACGCAGTATTTT. Protein product: CAISESLTSTDTQYF.

This chain joins TRBV5-6 and TRBJ1-2, with 8 bases that match TRBD1. From germline, CDR1 is SGHDT and CDR2 YYEEEE. Trimming took 4 bases from V and 4 from J; bases not matched to a gene: 12. The CDR3 is 16 residues long. Here the CDR3 DNA reads TGTGCCAGCAGCGCGGCCGGGACAGGAAATCTCTATGGCTACACCTTC. Amino acid sequence: CASSAAGTGNLYGYTF. The variable domain in full, with the rest retrieved from reference TRBV5-6 and TRBJ1-2, is DAGVTQSPTHLIKTRGQQVTLRCSPKSGHDTVSWYQQALGQGPQFIFQYYEEEERQRGNFPDRFSGHQFPNYSSELNVNALLLGDSALYLCASSAAGTGNLYGYTFGSGTRLTVV.

This sequence joins TRBV2 and TRBJ1-2; D not certain. Looked up from germline, CDR1 is SNHLY and CDR2 is FYNNEI. Between the trimmed V and J ends, which lost 3 bases and 6 bases, there was a span of 8 bases. The CDR3 loop spans 12 amino acids. Written as DNA, the CDR3 is TGTGCCAGCAGTGAGGGAACGGATGGCTACACCTTC. Translating it yields CASSEGTDGYTF. The variable domain in full, with the rest retrieved from reference TRBV2 and TRBJ1-2, is EPEVTQTPSHQVTQMGQEVILRCVPISNHLYFYWYRQILGQKVEFLVSFYNNEISEKSEIFDDQFSVERPDGSNFTLKIRSTKLEDSAMYFCASSEGTDGYTFGSGTRLTVV.

On this clone itself: Other DNA sequences within the sample encode an identical CDR3. The genes are TRBV2 and TRBJ1-5, with D unclear. V lost 3 bases to trimming and J lost 4 bases, with 7 bases between them. Germline lookup yields CDR1 SNHLY and CDR2 FYNNEI. The CDR3 extends over 13 amino acids. The CDR3: CASSEEGNQPQHF. The CDR3 region has the DNA TGTGCCAGCAGTGAGGAAGGAAATCAGCCCCAGCATTTT.

The J gene is TRBJ1-4, the V gene TRBV18; D gene unclear. Trimming pared 3 bases from V and 0 bases from J, leaving 11 bases between. The CDR3 is 16 residues long. Germline values: CDR1 KGHSH, CDR2 LQKENI. Written as DNA, the CDR3 is TGTGCCAGCTCACCGTTCGGGGTAGCAACTAATGAAAAACTGTTTTTT. Amino acid sequence: CASSPFGVATNEKLFF.

Here the CDR3 DNA reads TGTGCCAGCAATCCGGGACAGGGGGCGTATGGCTACACCTTC. This translates into CASNPGQGAYGYTF. The rearrangement uses TRBV2 and TRBJ1-2; 12 nucleotides align to TRBD1. CDR3 size: 14 residues. Trimming removed 7 bases from V and 5 bases from J; junction bases left unmatched: 5. The V gene's germline CDR1 is SNHLY and CDR2 FYNNEI. The complete variable domain, with remaining parts taken from reference TRBV2 and TRBJ1-2, reads EPEVTQTPSHQVTQMGQEVILRCVPISNHLYFYWYRQILGQKVEFLVSFYNNEISEKSEIFDDQFSVERPDGSNFTLKIRSTKLEDSAMYFCASNPGQGAYGYTFGSGTRLTVV.

This clone appeared a single time. The chain has TRBV10-1 and TRBJ2-5; 7 bases are a match to TRBD1. Trimming cost V 6 bases and J 3 bases; bases outside gene matches: 4. Germline V gene sequence: CDR1 WNHNN, CDR2 SYGVQD (reference sequence). The CDR3 contains 13 residues. DNA of the CDR3: TGCGCCAGCAGATACAGGGGAAAAGAGACCCAGTACTTC. It encodes CASRYRGKETQYF.

CDR3 sequence (DNA): TGTGCCAGCAGTTTGGGCGGGAGCACCTCCTACGAGCAGTACTTC. Its protein product is CASSLGGSTSYEQYF. The chain combines TRBV27 with TRBJ2-7; 7 bases fit TRBD2. This CDR3 has 15 amino acids. V trimming: 3 bases; J trimming: 0 bases; junction bases outside the gene matches: 5. In germline, CDR1 is MNHEY, CDR2 SMNVEV (reference sequence).

Comment on this clone: This CDR3 is also generated by other DNA sequences in the sample. V usage is TRBV5-1 and J usage is TRBJ2-2; tentatively, D is TRBD2 (6 bases). The V gene lost 5 bases and the J gene lost 3 bases, with 8 bases spanning the gap. Germline V gene sequence: CDR1 SGHRS, CDR2 YFSETQ. This CDR3 region has 13 residues. For the CDR3, the DNA is TGCGCCAGCAGTTCGGGGGACACCGGGGAGCTGTTTTTT. Translating it yields CASSSGDTGELFF.

The chain recombines TRBV5-4 with TRBJ1-1, with 9 bases matching TRBD1. CDR3 length equals 14 residues. CDR1 is SGHNT, CDR2 YYREEE, per germline (reference sequence). Trimming removed 4 bases from V and 5 bases from J; junction bases left unmatched: 6. CDR3 residues: CASSPDRGRTEAFF. The CDR3 DNA sequence: TGTGCCAGCAGCCCGGACAGGGGTAGAACTGAAGCTTTCTTT.

The chain recombines TRBV5-4 with TRBJ2-7; 7 bases fit TRBD1. Germline values: CDR1 SGHNT, CDR2 YYREEE (reference sequence). V gave up 4 bases and J gave up 3 bases; unmatched junction bases: 7. The CDR3 consists of 14 residues. The DNA for the CDR3 is TGTGCCAGCAGCCCGGACAGGAGCATCTACGAGCAGTACTTC. Amino acids: CASSPDRSIYEQYF.

The chain couples TRBV27 to TRBJ1-5, with D possibly TRBD1 on 6 matching bases. This CDR3 contains 14 residues. Germline V lookup: CDR1 MNHEY, CDR2 SMNVEV (reference sequence). Trimming stripped 10 bases from V and 3 bases from J, with 16 bases between. The CDR3 here is CATGAGTNNQPQHF. In DNA, the CDR3 is TGTGCCACCGGAGCGGGGACAAACAATCAGCCCCAGCATTTT.

This chain links TRBV6-1 with TRBJ2-7, with 9 bases that match TRBD2. V shed 3 bases, J shed 4 bases, and the junction held 7 bases outside the gene matches. The CDR3 has 15 residues. CDR1 and CDR2 (germline): MNHNS, SASEGT. The CDR3 nucleotides read TGTGCCAGCAGTGACCCCGGGACTAGCAAATACGAGCAGTACTTC. Translating gives CASSDPGTSKYEQYF.

The V call is TRBV5-4, the J call TRBJ2-2, with 7 bases aligning to TRBD2. V lost 4 bases, J lost 1 base, and 7 bases stayed unmatched. Germline CDR1 and CDR2: SGHNT and YYREEE (reference sequence). The CDR3 totals 16 residues. DNA of the CDR3: TGTGCCAGCAGCCTTCCGCCGGGGGGGAACACCGGGGAGCTGTTTTTT. Translation gives CASSLPPGGNTGELFF.